This T cell receptor (beta chain) was found in a study of cytomegalovirus exposure and HLA in healthy donors (dated by TCRdb to about 2017). For context, the study as a whole: An earlier analysis of approximately 640 of the donors reported about 290 Gb of sequence data and around 110 million unique TCR beta sequences from 150 million to 200 million T cells. In an earlier analysis of around 540 of the donors, high-throughput TCR beta sequencing was used to judge whether each TCR beta V gene segment behaved as functional or pseudogenic. HLA typing covered class I and class II loci at four-digit resolution. In a later genetic analysis, genome-wide SNP genotypes for about three fifths of the 666 donors were used, and that subset was treated as a discovery cohort. Across some 400 genotyped donors of the cohort, an average of about 220,000 unique TCR beta nucleotide sequences per donor were sequenced, and approximately 17% of those sequences were non-productive. The study aimed to test whether signatures of past pathogen exposure could be identified by cataloging public T cell receptors. A handful of DR-DQ haplotypes were handled as single units for association and clustering because linkage in the cohort was strong. Using immunosequencing, the study profiled T cell repertoires from 666 subjects and related those repertoires to cytomegalovirus serostatus. A later analysis re-examined previously published TCR beta repertoires from just over 650 donors and added high-resolution HLA genotyping to investigate patterns of TCR occurrence. Besides the first cohort of about 730 subjects, a separate validation cohort made up of roughly 120 different subjects was used. Rather than using new phenotypic data, the later analysis identified candidate immune exposures from TCR beta sequences and from how often those sequences occurred across donors. The genetic ancestry cluster associated with self-reported Caucasian donors included around four fifths of the 300 to 400 genotyped donors. All discovery cohort repertoires had been generated using a single sequencing platform. The study combined high-throughput TCR immunosequencing, statistical association of individual TCRs with disease status, and machine learning to predict cytomegalovirus infection status. Roughly 300 gigabases of sequencing data and tens of millions of unique TCR sequences were included in an early release covering 550 to 800 HLA-typed donors. The number of typed donors differed by locus: roughly 620-640 for A, B, C, DRB1 and DQB1; approximately 530 for DQA1; some 610 for DPA1; and approximately 450 for DPB1. Donor age, sex, ethnicity and CMV serostatus were compiled alongside the repertoire data. What the work shows at the level of the full study, not this receptor alone: A few of the identified cytomegalovirus-associated TCR beta chains were confirmed in vitro to be specific for cytomegalovirus antigens. Correlated functional status among segregating V segments might be attributable to linkage disequilibrium, but an unknown experimental factor could not be ruled out. The only immune exposure information available for the cohort was CMV serostatus. It was suggested by the authors that the approach could potentially be generalized to other disease states and immunological phenotypes. Because counts were too low, approximately 15 rarely observed V segments, including chromosome 9 orphons, were excluded from the earlier analysis of 587 of the donors. HLA typing was unavailable for some donors at each locus, so association tests used only the typed subset. A cluster of highly shared sequence variants was judged likely to represent a technical artifact of the sequencing pipeline. A later analysis reported that several top co-occurrence clusters appeared linked to parvovirus B19, influenza, CMV and Epstein-Barr virus. An earlier analysis of approximately 540 of the donors showed that most TCR beta V segments appeared in productive rearrangements either about 90% or about 30% of the time, which broadly matched IMGT annotations. Presence/absence analyses assumed roughly uniform sequencing depth across donors, an assumption that may not hold. In both the original and validation cohorts, the classifier was reported to diagnose cytomegalovirus status with high specificity and sensitivity. In a later analysis, the rate of TCR association differed among HLA loci, with DRB1 alleles having the most associated TCRs and HLA-C alleles having the fewest. A later genetic analysis associated a missense DCLRE1C variant with V-gene and J-gene trimming of TCR beta chains, and an independent cohort replicated the association. Most TCR sequences were observed very rarely across donors, whereas some public TCRs were present in many individuals. Strong co-occurrence of HLA alleles, especially DR and DQ, made assigning TCR associations to individual alleles difficult. In a later analysis, HLA-associated TCR beta chains showed more clonal expansion and lower generation probabilities than non-associated chains that were equally common. Most CMV-associated TCR beta chains appeared to be HLA-restricted in a later analysis, and the HLA associations seemed to be driven largely by CMV exposure. In a later genetic analysis, fewer N-insertions in productive TCRs were reported among donors in an Asian-associated ancestry cluster than the roughly 700-donor mean. A further reported finding was that TCR beta sequences accurately predicted the HLA-A and HLA-B alleles for most subjects in the first cohort. A total of fewer than 200 TCR beta chains were listed by the study as associated with cytomegalovirus. A later analysis associated approximately 17,000 TCR beta sequences with specific HLA alleles at a false discovery rate of 0.05. Only TCR beta chains were sequenced in this cohort, and the absence of alpha or paired-chain data limited detectable features.

About this clone: It lacks a known antigen. No much larger clone exists at a distance of one base, and base qualities are not known.

The cohort was made up of approximately 670 healthy bone marrow donors. All cohort members were sampled while nominally healthy, although unrecorded immune exposures were likely present. The donor was CMV seronegative and was included in the group of a few hundred seronegative cohort members. A peripheral blood sample was provided by each donor, and peripheral blood mononuclear cells were used for TCR beta sequencing. Genomic DNA was extracted from the blood cell samples with the Qiagen DNeasy Blood Extraction Kit. Library construction relied on the immunoSEQ multiplex PCR assay. For the multiplex PCR, a mixture combining 60 forward primers for TCR Vbeta segments and 13 reverse primers for TCR Jbeta segments was used. The CDR3 region of rearranged TCR beta genes was amplified from genomic DNA by a multiplex PCR assay. The amplified TCR beta libraries were sequenced on the Illumina HiSeq System as 87-base-pair reads. Concerning the study's data processing: A later analysis tallied 75 million to 85 million unique TCR beta chains across the roughly 610 repertoires, and around 9.9 million of those chains were shared by two or more donors. A nearest-neighbor algorithm error-corrected the raw reads and collapsed the reads into unique sequences, merging closely related sequences to remove PCR and sequencing errors. V, D and J gene segments were assigned by aligning CDR3 sequences to IMGT reference sequences. For a sequence to be retained, at least a six-nucleotide match to both a V gene segment and a J gene segment was required. Rearrangements were classified as productive when the CDR3 lacked stop codons and remained in frame with V and J, and all other rearrangements were classified as non-productive. CDR3 was defined according to IMGT convention as the region running from the second conserved V-encoded cysteine to the conserved J-encoded phenylalanine. The earlier analysis of about 500 of the donors excluded sequences that lacked an unambiguous match to a single V gene segment. An earlier analysis of about 600 of the donors called V segments functional above 56.7% productive rearrangements and segregating when the between-donor standard deviation exceeded 5%. A statistical classification framework was built for diagnosing cytomegalovirus status from the catalog of TCR beta chain sequences. V and J gene assignment, in a later analysis, came from comparing TCR nucleotide sequences with IMGT/GENE-DB human TR gene sequences. In a later analysis, CDR3 sequences and most-parsimonious VDJ recombination scenarios were assigned using the TCRdist pipeline. In a later analysis, every TCR beta chain was defined by the combination of its CDR3 amino acid sequence and its V-gene family, and reads without a unique V-gene family were dropped. A later analysis removed 592 highly shared, low-generation-probability nucleotide sequences to deal with suspected cross-contamination and a sequencing artifact. In a later analysis, a clonal expansion index for each public chain was calculated from normalized within-repertoire ranks of inferred template counts. In a later analysis, generation probabilities were computed using a VDJ recombination model fitted to out-of-frame rearrangements, and the results were checked against IGoR. In a later analysis, TCR-TCR, TCR-HLA and TCR-CMV co-occurrence was scored with hypergeometric tests, and a repertoire-size bias correction was applied to TCR pairs. A later analysis estimated false discovery rates by permuting HLA or CMV assignments 20 times. In a later analysis, co-occurring TCRs were grouped with DBSCAN, and TCRdist sequence similarity was added when clustering was performed within HLA-allele-positive subsets. Co-occurrence clustering excluded repertoires with fewer than 30,000 or more than 120,000 public chains, plus five with anomalous nucleotide sharing. Imported from immuneACCESS, the table was reduced by TCRdb to in-frame sequences with V and J called. These copies leave out some clones; in studies compared against another copy, an unresolved V gene accounts for under half, and the cause of the remainder is not known. That table is the source of V, J and clone size, and D and trimming were worked out from the DNA. Recorded for this sample are 250,000 to 350,000 clones; 80% of them occurred a single time. The ten largest clonotypes hold about 0.29% of the sample.

Sequencing was carried out using PBMCs. The sequence was collected from a girl aged 2 to 10 in good health and CMV-seronegative.

The CDR3 corresponds to CASSLMGTTNYGYTF. At the DNA level, the sequence is TGTGCCAGCAGCTTAATGGGGACTACTAACTATGGCTACACCTTC. Recombination joined TRBV7-2 with TRBJ1-2; TRBD1 could be the D gene, as 5 bases match. CDR3 length: 15 amino acids, cysteine to phenylalanine. Here the CDR3 DNA is all that survives: 45 bases in frame from base 1. V was cut back by 2 bases and J by 0 bases, leaving a gap of 10 bases between them. The germline V gene encodes CDR1 SGHTA and CDR2 FQGNSA.